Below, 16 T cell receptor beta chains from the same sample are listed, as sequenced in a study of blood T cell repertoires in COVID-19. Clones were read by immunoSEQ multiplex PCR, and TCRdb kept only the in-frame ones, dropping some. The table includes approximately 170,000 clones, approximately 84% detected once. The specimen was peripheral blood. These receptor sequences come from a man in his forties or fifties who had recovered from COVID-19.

The CDR3 reads CASSLDPLSNTDTQYF. CDR3 DNA sequence: TGTGCCAGCAGCTTAGACCCACTTTCAAACACAGATACGCAGTATTTT. The J gene is TRBJ2-3, the V gene TRBV7-9, with no clear D. Trimming took off 1 base at V and 2 bases at J, with 13 bases between the two ends. CDR1 SEHNR and CDR2 FQNEAQ come from the germline V gene (reference sequence). The CDR3 length is 16 residues.

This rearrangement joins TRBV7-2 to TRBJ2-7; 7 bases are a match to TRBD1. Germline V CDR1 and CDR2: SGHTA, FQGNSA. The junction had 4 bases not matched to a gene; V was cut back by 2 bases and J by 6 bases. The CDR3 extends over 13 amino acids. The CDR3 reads CASSLKGAVEQYF. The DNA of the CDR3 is TGTGCCAGCAGCTTAAAGGGGGCCGTCGAGCAGTACTTC.

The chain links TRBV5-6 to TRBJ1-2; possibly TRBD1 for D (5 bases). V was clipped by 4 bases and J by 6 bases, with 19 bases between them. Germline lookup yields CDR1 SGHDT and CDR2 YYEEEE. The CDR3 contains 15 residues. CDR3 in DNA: TGTGCCAGCAGCATTGGACACCCTGAATTGGATGGCTACACCTTC. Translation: CASSIGHPELDGYTF.

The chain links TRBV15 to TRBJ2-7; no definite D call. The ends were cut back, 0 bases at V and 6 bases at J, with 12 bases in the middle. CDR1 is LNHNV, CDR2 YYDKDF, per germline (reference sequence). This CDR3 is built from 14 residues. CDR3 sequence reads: CATSRDIAEPEQYF. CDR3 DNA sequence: TGTGCCACCAGCAGAGATATAGCAGAACCCGAGCAGTACTTC.

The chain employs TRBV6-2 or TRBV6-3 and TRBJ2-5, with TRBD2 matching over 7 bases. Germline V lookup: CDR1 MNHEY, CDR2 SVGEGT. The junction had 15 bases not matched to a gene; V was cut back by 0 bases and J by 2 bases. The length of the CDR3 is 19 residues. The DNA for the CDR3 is TGTGCCAGCAGTTACTCGGCTCTAGCGGCCCGCACAAATCAAGAGACCCAGTACTTC. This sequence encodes CASSYSALAARTNQETQYF.

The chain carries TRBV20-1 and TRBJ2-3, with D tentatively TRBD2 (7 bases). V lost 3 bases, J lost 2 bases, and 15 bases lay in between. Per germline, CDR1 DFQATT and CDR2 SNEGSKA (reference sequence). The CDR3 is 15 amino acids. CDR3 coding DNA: TGCAGTGCTAGTCCGTCGGCGGGGGCCACAGATACGCAGTATTTT. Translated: CSASPSAGATDTQYF.

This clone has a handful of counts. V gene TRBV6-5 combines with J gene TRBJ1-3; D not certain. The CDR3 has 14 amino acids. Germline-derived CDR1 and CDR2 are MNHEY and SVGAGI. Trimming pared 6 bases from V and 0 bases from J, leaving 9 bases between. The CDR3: CASRHASSGNTIYF. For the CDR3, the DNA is TGTGCCAGCAGGCACGCCAGCTCTGGAAACACCATATATTTT.

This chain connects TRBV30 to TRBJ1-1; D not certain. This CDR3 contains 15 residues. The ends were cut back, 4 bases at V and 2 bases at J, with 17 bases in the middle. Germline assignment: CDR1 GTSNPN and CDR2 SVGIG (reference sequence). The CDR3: CAWISRGQANTEAFF. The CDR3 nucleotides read TGTGCCTGGATCTCAAGAGGGCAGGCAAACACTGAAGCTTTCTTT. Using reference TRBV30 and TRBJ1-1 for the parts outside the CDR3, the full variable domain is SQTIHQWPATLVQPVGSPLSLECTVEGTSNPNLYWYRQAAGRGLQLLFYSVGIGQISSEVPQNLSASRPQDRQFILSSKKLLLSDSGFYLCAWISRGQANTEAFFGQGTRLTVV.

CDR3 in amino acids: CASSQGWATENIQYF. Written as DNA, the CDR3 is TGTGCCAGCAGCCAAGGATGGGCAACCGAAAACATTCAGTACTTC. The V and J genes are TRBV3-1 (or the pseudogene TRBV3-2) and TRBJ2-4; D is unresolved. The CDR3 extends over 15 amino acids. Trimming removed 1 base from V and 5 bases from J, with 12 bases in between. Germline loops: CDR1 LGHDT, CDR2 YNNKEL (reference sequence).

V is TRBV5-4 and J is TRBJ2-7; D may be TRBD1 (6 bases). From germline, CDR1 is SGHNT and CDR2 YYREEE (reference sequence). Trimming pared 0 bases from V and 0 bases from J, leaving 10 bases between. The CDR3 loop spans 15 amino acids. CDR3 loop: CASSLEGRGSYEQYF. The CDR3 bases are TGTGCCAGCAGCTTGGAGGGCAGGGGCTCCTACGAGCAGTACTTC.

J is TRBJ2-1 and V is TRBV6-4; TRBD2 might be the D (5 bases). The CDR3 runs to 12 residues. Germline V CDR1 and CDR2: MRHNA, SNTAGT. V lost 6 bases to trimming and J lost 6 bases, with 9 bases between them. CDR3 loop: CASRSGLNEQFF. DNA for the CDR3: TGTGCCAGCAGGAGCGGACTCAATGAGCAGTTCTTC.

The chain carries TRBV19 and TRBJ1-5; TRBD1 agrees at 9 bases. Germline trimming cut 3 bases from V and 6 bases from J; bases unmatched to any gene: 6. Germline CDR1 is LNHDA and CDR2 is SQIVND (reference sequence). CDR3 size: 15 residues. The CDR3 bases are TGTGCCAGTAGTATCCTGGACAGGGGAGGTCAGCCCCAGCATTTT. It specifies CASSILDRGGQPQHF.

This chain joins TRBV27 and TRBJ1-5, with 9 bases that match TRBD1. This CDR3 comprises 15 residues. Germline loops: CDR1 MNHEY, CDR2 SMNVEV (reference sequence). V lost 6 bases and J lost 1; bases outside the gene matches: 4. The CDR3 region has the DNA TGTGCCAGCAGGATAGGGACAGGGAGCAATCAGCCCCAGCATTTT. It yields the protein CASRIGTGSNQPQHF.

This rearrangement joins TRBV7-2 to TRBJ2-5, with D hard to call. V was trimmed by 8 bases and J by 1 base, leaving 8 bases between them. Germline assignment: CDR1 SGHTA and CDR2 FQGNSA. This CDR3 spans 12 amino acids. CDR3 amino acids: CASGHPQETQYF. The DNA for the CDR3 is TGTGCCAGCGGGCATCCCCAAGAGACCCAGTACTTC.

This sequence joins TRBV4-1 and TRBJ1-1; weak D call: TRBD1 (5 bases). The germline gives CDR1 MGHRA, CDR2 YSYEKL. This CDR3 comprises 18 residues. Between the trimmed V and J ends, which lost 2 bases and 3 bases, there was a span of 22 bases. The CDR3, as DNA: TGCGCCAGCAGCCAAATGACCATTATACGGGGGAGGTACACTGAAGCTTTCTTT. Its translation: CASSQMTIIRGRYTEAFF.

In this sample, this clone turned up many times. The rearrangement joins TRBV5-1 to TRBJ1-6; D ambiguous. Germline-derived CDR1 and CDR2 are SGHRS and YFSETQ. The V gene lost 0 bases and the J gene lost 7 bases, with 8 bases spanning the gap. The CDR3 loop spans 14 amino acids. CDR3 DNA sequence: TGCGCCAGCAGCTTGGTTTCGGGGAATTCACCCCTCCACTTT. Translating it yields CASSLVSGNSPLHF.